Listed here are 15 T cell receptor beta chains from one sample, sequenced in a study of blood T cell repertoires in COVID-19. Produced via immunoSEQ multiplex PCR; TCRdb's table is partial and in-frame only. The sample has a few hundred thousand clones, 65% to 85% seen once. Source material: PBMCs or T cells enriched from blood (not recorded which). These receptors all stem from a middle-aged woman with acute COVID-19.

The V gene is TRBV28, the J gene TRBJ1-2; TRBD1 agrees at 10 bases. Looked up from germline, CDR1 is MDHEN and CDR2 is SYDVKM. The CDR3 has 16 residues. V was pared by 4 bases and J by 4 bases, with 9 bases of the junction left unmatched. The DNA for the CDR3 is TGTGCCAGCAGTTCCCCCGGGACAGGGGATATCTATGGCTACACCTTC. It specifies CASSSPGTGDIYGYTF.

The CDR3 region has the DNA TGTGCCAGTAGTATAGGGACAGACCGGCGGTGGTATGGCTACACCTTC. It codes for CASSIGTDRRWYGYTF. V is TRBV19 and J is TRBJ1-2; D possibly corresponds to TRBD1 (6 bases). The germline CDR1 and CDR2 sequences are LNHDA and SQIVND (reference sequence). This CDR3 has 16 residues. With 1 base removed from V and 5 bases from J, the gap between germline ends came to 17 bases.

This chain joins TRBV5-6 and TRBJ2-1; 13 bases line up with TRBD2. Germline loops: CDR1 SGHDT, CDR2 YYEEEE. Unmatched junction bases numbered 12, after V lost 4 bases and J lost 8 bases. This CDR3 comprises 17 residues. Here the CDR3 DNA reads TGTGCCAGCAGCCCTAGACTAGCGGGGGGCCGTAGGGATGAGCAGTTCTTC. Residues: CASSPRLAGGRRDEQFF.

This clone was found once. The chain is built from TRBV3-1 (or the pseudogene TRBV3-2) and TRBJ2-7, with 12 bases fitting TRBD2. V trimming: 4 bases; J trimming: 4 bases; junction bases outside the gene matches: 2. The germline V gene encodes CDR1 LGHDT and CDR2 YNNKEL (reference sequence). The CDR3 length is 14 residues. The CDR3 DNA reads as TGTGCCAGCAGCCTCACTAGCGGGGGGTACGAGCAGTACTTC. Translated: CASSLTSGGYEQYF.

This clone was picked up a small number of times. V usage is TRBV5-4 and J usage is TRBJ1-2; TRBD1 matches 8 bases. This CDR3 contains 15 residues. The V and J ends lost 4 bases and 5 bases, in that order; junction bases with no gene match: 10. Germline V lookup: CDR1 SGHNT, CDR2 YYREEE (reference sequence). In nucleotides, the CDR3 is TGTGCCAGCAGCGACCGGACAGGGTTTGTGTATGGCTACACCTTC. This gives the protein CASSDRTGFVYGYTF. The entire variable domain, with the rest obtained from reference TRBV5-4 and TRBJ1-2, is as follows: ETGVTQSPTHLIKTRGQQVTLRCSSQSGHNTVSWYQQALGQGPQFIFQYYREEENGRGNFPPRFSGLQFPNYSSELNVNALELDDSALYLCASSDRTGFVYGYTFGSGTRLTVV.

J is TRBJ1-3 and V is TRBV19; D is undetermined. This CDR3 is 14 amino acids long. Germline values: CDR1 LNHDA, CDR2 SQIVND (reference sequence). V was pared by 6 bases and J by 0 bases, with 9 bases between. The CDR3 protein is CASRRSVSGNTIYF. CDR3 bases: TGTGCCAGTAGGAGGTCTGTCTCTGGAAACACCATATATTTT.

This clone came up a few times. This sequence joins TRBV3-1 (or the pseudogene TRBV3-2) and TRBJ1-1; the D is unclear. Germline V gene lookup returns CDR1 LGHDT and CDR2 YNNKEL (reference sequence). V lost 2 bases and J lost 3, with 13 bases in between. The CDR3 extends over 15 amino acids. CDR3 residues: CASSQIPQRDTEAFF. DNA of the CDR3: TGTGCCAGCAGCCAAATACCCCAGAGGGACACTGAAGCTTTCTTT.

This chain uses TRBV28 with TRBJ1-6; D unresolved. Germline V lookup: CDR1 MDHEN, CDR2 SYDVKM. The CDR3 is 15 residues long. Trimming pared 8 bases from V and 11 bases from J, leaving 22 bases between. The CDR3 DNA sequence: TGTGCCAGCCTAGGTCTTAGGACGCCGAGGGCACCCCTCCACTTT. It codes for CASLGLRTPRAPLHF. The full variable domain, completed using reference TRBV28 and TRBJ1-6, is DVKVTQSSRYLVKRTGEKVFLECVQDMDHENMFWYRQDPGLGLRLIYFSYDVKMKEKGDIPEGYSVSREKKERFSLILESASTNQTSMYLCASLGLRTPRAPLHFGNGTRLTVT.

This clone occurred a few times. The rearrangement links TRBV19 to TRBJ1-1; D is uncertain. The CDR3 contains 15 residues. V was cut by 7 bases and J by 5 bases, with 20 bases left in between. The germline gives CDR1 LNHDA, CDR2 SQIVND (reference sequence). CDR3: CASIPLRTGRTEAFF. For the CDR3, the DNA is TGTGCCAGTATCCCCCTCCGAACCGGGAGGACTGAAGCTTTCTTT.

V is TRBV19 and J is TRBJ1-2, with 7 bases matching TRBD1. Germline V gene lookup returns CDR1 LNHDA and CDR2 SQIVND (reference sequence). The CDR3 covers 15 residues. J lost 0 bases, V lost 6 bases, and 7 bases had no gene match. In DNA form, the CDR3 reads TGTGCCAGTAGAACAACAGGGACAGCTAACTATGGCTACACCTTC. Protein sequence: CASRTTGTANYGYTF. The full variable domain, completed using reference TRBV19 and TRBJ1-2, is DGGITQSPKYLFRKEGQNVTLSCEQNLNHDAMYWYRQDPGQGLRLIYYSQIVNDFQKGDIAEGYSVSREKKESFPLTVTSAQKNPTAFYLCASRTTGTANYGYTFGSGTRLTVV.

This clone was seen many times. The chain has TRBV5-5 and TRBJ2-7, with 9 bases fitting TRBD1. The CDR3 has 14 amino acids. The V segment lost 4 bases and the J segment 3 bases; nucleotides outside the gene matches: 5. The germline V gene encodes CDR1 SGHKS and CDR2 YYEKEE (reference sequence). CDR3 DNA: TGTGCCAGCAGCCAGGACAGGGGACACTACGAGCAGTACTTC. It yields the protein CASSQDRGHYEQYF.

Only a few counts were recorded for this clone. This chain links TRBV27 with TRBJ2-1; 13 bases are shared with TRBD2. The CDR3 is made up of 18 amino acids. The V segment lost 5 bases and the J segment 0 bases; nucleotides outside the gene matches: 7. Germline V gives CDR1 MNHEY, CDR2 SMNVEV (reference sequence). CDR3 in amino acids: CASSPGLAGSSSYNEQFF. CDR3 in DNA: TGTGCCAGCAGTCCGGGACTAGCGGGATCGAGCTCCTACAATGAGCAGTTCTTC.

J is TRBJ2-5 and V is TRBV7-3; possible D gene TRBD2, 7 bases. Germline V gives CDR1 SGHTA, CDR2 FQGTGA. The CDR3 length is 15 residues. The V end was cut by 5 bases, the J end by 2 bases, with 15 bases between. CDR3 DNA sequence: TGTGCCAGCAGCCCCTATGCGGGGGCACAAGAGACCCAGTACTTC. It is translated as CASSPYAGAQETQYF.

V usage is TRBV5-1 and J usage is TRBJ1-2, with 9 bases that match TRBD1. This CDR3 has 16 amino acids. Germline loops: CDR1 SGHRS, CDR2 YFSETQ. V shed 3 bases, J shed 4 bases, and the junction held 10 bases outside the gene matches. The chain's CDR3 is CASSWGTGSLSYGYTF. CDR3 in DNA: TGCGCCAGCAGCTGGGGGACAGGGAGCCTTTCCTATGGCTACACCTTC.

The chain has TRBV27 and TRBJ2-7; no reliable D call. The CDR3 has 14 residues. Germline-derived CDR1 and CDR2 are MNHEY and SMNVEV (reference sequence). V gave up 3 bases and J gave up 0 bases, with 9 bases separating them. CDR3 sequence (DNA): TGTGCCAGCAGTTTGTCGAGGAACTCCTACGAGCAGTACTTC. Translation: CASSLSRNSYEQYF.